The T cell receptor beta chain under discussion was sequenced for a study of blood T cells in healthy people across ages. Study-wide results and caveats: Older individuals had lower TCR beta diversity per million T cells (the decline was roughly linear). Naive and antigen-experienced cells were not separated, limiting conclusive comparison. It was held that diversity estimates obtained from one million T cells represented underestimates.

The CDR3 covers 15 residues. Trimming stripped 2 bases from V and 2 bases from J, with 12 bases between. Germline V gives CDR1 SGHRS, CDR2 YFSETQ. Comment on this clonotype: Antigen unknown.

There were healthy Caucasian individuals from Russia, aged 6 to 90, serving as donors. Primers used in a second PCR of roughly 7 to 11 cycles were a sample-barcoded 5' primer and a J-beta primer mix. TCRdb called the 5' RACE reads again in MiXCR, with one record for every CDR3 protein. The sample shows 780,000 or so distinct CDR3 sequences, roughly 56% of them seen only once. This clonotype originated in a man aged 35 to 55 in good health. The V gene is TRBV5-1, the J gene TRBJ2-3, with a possible D match to TRBD2 (6 bases). Input material: blood. CDR3 amino acids: CASSLGRGTTDTQYF. CDR3 nucleotide sequence: TGCGCCAGCAGCTTAGGCCGGGGGACCACAGATACGCAGTATTTT.